This T cell receptor beta chain is from a study of blood T cell repertoires in COVID-19. For the study at large: T cells, B-cell-depleted T cells, or PBMCs supplied cDNA or gDNA.

As originally analysed: Reference gene primer amplification gave estimated nucleated cell counts. Measured with immunoSEQ multiplex PCR; TCRdb has only the in-frame clones, and not every one. That table furnishes V, J and clone size, whereas the DNA furnished D and trimming. This repertoire shows fewer than 90,000 clones, about 87% found once; its top ten account for 0.47%. This CDR3 has 19 amino acids. The germline gives CDR1 MDHEN, CDR2 SYDVKM. With V trimmed by 2 bases and J by 8 bases, 14 bases remained unmatched. Sequences were obtained from peripheral blood. The sequence was collected from a man aged 60-69 years with acute or convalescent COVID-19. The rearrangement links TRBV28 to TRBJ1-6, with 11 bases lining up with TRBD1. The CDR3 region is CASSLRHTGQGARDSPLHF. CDR3 in DNA: TGTGCCAGCAGTTTACGCCATACCGGACAGGGGGCCAGGGATTCACCCCTCCACTTT.